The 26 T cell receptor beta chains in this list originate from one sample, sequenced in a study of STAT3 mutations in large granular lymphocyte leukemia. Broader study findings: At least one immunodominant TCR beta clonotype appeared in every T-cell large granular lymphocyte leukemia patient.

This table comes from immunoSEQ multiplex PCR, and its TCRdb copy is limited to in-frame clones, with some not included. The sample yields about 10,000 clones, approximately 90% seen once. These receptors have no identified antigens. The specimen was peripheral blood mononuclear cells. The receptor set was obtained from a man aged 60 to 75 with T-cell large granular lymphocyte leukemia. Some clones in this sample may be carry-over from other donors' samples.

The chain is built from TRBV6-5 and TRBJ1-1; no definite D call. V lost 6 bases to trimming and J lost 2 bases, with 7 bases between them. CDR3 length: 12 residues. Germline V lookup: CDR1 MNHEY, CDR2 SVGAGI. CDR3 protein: CASSRLNTEAFF. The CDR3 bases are TGTGCCAGCAGCCGACTTAACACTGAAGCTTTCTTT.

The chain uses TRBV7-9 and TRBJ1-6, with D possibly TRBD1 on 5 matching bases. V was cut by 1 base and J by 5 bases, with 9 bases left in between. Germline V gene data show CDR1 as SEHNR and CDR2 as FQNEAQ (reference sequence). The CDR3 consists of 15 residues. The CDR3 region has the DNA TGTGCCAGCAGCTTAGGTGGGGCCCATAATTCACCCCTCCACTTT. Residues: CASSLGGAHNSPLHF.

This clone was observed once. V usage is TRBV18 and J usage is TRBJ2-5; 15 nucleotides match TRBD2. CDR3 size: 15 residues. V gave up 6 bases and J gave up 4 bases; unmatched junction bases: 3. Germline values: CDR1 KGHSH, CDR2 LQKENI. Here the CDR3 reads CASSLGLAGGETQYF. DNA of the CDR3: TGTGCCAGCTCTCTGGGACTAGCGGGAGGAGAGACCCAGTACTTC.

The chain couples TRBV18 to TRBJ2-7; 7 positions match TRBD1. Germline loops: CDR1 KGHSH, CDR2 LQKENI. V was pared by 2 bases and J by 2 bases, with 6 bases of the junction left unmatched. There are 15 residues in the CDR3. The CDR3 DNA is TGTGCCAGCTCACCATTCCAGGGGGAAACCTACGAGCAGTACTTC. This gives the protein CASSPFQGETYEQYF. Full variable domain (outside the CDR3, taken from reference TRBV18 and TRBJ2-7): NAGVMQNPRHLVRRRGQEARLRCSPMKGHSHVYWYRQLPEEGLKFMVYLQKENIIDESGMPKERFSAEFPKEGPSILRIQQVVRGDSAAYFCASSPFQGETYEQYFGPGTRLTVT.

The CDR3 bases are TGTGCCAGCAGCCCGACAGGGGCGAACTACGAGCAGTACTTC. Its protein product is CASSPTGANYEQYF. This chain connects TRBV27 to TRBJ2-7, with 8 bases identical to TRBD1. The CDR3 consists of 14 residues. The V and J ends lost 6 bases and 3 bases, in that order; junction bases with no gene match: 7. The germline V gene has CDR1 MNHEY and CDR2 SMNVEV (reference sequence).

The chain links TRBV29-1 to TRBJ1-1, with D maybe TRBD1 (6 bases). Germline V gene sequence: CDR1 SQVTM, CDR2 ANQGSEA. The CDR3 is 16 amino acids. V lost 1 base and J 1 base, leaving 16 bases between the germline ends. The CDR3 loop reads CSVEGGHGVANTEAFF. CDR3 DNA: TGCAGCGTTGAAGGGGGGCATGGGGTGGCGAACACTGAAGCTTTCTTT.

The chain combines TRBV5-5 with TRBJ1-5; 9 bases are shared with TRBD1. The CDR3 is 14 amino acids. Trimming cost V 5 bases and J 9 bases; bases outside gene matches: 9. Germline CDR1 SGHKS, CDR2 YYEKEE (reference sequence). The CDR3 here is CASSRDRGGGPQHF. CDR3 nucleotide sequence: TGTGCCAGCAGTCGCGACAGGGGGGGAGGGCCCCAGCATTTT.

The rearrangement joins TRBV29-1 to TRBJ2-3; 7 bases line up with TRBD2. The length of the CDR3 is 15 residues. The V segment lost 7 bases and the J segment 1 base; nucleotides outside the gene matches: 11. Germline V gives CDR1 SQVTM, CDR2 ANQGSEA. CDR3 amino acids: CSGSGEGGGTDTQYF. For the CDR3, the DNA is TGCAGCGGGTCGGGAGAGGGAGGGGGCACAGATACGCAGTATTTT.

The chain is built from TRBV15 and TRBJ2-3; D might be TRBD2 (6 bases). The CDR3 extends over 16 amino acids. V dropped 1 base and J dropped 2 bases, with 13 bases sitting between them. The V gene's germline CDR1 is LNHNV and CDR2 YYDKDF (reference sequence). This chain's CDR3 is CATSRVGTRLTDTQYF. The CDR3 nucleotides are TGTGCCACCAGCAGAGTAGGGACTCGACTCACAGATACGCAGTATTTT.

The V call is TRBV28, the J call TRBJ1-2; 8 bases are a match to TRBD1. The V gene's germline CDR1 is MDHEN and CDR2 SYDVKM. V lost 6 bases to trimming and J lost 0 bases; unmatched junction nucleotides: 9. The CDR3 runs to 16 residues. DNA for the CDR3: TGTGCCAGCAGCTCCCCTGGGACAGGAACTAACTATGGCTACACCTTC. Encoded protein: CASSSPGTGTNYGYTF.

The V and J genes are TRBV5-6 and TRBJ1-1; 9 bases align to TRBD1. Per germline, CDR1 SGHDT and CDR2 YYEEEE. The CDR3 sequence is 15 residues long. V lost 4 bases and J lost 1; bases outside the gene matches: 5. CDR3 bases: TGTGCCAGCAGCCCGACAGGGGGAGAGAACACTGAAGCTTTCTTT. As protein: CASSPTGGENTEAFF. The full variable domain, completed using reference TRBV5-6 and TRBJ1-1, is DAGVTQSPTHLIKTRGQQVTLRCSPKSGHDTVSWYQQALGQGPQFIFQYYEEEERQRGNFPDRFSGHQFPNYSSELNVNALLLGDSALYLCASSPTGGENTEAFFGQGTRLTVV.

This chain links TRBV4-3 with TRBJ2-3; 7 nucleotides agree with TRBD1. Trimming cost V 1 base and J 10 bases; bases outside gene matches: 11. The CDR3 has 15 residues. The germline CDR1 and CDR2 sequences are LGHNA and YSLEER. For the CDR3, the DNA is TGCGCCAGCAGCCAAGGAAGGGGGCAGGGTTTACCGCAGTATTTT. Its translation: CASSQGRGQGLPQYF.

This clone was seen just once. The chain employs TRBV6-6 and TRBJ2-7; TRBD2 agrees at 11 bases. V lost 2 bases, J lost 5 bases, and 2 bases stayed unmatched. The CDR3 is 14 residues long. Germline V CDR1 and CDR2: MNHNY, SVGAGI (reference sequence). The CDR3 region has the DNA TGTGCCAGCAGTTACGGGACTAGCGGTGACGAGCAGTACTTC. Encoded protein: CASSYGTSGDEQYF.

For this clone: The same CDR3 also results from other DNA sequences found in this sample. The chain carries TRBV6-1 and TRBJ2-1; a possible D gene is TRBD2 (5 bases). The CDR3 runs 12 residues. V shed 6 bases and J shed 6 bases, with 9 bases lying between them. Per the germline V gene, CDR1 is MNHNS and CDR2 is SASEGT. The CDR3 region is CASRVSGNEQFF. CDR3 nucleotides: TGTGCCAGCAGGGTAAGCGGCAATGAGCAGTTCTTC.

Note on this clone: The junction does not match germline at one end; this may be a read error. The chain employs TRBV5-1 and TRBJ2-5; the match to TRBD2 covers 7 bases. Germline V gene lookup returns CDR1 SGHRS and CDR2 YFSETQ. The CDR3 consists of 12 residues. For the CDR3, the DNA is TGCGCTAGCAGGGAGGGAGGAGAGACCCAGTACTTC. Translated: CASREGGETQYF.

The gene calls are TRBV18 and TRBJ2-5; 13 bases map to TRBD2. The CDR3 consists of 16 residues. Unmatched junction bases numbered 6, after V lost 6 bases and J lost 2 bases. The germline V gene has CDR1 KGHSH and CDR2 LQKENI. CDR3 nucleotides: TGTGCCAGCTCCCGCGGACTAGCGGGAGAGCAAGAGACCCAGTACTTC. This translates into CASSRGLAGEQETQYF.

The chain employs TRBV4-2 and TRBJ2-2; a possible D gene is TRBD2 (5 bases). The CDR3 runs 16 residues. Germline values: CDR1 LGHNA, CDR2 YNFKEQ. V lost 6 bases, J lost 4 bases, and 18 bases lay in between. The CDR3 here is CASRPLLARGTGELFF. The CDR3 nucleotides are TGTGCCAGCAGGCCACTCCTAGCAAGAGGCACCGGGGAGCTGTTTTTT.

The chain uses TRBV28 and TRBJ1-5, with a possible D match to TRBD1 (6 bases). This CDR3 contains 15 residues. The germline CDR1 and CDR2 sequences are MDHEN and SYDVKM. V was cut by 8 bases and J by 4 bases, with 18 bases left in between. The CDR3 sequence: CASLPKTGDNQPQHF. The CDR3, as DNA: TGTGCCAGCCTACCAAAGACAGGCGATAATCAGCCCCAGCATTTT.

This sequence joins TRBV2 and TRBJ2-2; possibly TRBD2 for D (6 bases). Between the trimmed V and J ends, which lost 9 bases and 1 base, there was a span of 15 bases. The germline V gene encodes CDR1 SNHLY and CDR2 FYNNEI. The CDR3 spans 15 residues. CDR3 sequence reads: CARGPEGGNTGELFF. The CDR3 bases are TGTGCCAGGGGCCCGGAGGGCGGGAACACCGGGGAGCTGTTTTTT.

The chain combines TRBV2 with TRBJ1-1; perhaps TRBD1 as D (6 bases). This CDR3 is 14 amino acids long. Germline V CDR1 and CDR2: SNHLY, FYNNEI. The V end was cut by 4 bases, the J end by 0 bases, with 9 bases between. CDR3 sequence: CASSGGQLNTEAFF. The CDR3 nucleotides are TGTGCCAGCAGTGGCGGACAGCTGAACACTGAAGCTTTCTTT.

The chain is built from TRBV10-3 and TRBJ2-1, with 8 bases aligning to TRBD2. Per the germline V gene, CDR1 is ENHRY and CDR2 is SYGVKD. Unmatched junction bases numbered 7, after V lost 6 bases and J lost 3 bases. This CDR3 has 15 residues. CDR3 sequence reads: CAISVSGDGYNEQFF. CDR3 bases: TGTGCCATCAGCGTTAGCGGGGATGGCTACAATGAGCAGTTCTTC.

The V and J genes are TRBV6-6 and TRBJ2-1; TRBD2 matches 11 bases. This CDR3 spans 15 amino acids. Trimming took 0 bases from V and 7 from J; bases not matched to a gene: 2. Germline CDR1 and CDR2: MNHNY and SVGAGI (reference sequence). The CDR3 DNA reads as TGTGCCAGCAGTTACTCAGCTAGCGGGAGGAATGAGCAGTTCTTC. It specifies CASSYSASGRNEQFF.

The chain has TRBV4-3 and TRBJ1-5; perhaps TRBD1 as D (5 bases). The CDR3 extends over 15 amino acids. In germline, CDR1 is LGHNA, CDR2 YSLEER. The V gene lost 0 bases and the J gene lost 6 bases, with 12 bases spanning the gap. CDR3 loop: CASSQDPGGGQPQHF. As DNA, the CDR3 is TGCGCCAGCAGCCAAGATCCGGGGGGGGGTCAGCCCCAGCATTTT.

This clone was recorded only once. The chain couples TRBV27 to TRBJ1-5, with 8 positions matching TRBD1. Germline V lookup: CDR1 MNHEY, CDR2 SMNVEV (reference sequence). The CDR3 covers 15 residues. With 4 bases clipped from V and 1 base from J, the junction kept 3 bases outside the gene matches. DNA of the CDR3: TGTGCCAGCAGTTGGACAGGGAGAAGCAATCAGCCCCAGCATTTT. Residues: CASSWTGRSNQPQHF.

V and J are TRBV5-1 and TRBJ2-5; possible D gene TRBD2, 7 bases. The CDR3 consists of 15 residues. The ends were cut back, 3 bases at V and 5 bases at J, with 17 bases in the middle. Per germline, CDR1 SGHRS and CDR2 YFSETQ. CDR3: CASSSLLGGGETQYF. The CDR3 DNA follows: TGCGCCAGCAGCTCCTTGTTAGGGGGAGGGGAGACCCAGTACTTC.

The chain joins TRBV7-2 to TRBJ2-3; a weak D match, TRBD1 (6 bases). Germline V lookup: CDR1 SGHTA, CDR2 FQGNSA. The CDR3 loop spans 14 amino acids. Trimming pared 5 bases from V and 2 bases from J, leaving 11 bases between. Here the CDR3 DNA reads TGTGCCAGCAGCCTGTGGACAGACACAGATACGCAGTATTTT. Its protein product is CASSLWTDTDTQYF.